The 18 T cell receptor beta chains below come from one sample, sequenced in a study of early T cells in non-severe SARS-CoV-2 infection (dated by TCRdb to about 2021). To prepare the library, 5' RACE was applied. The sequencing machine was a NextSeq 500. The public reads were quality trimmed at Q25 with fastp and then assembled into clones with MiXCR by TCRdb, keeping productive beta chains. Entries are consolidated by CDR3 protein sequence, retaining the most common genes and DNA. In all, the sample holds more than 65,000 distinct CDR3 sequences, and approximately 13% of those were seen once. The top ten hold roughly 2.5% of the sample. The material was whole blood, obtained at baseline. The receptors derive from an adult who was a healthcare worker with PCR-confirmed SARS-CoV-2 infection or an uninfected control (not recorded which).

This clonotype was seen more than once but under ten times. The gene calls are TRBV7-3 and TRBJ1-6; no clear D. This CDR3 comprises 13 residues. V lost 5 bases and J 7 bases, leaving 9 bases between the germline ends. Germline V CDR1 and CDR2: SGHTA, FQGTGA. The CDR3 spells CASSEMGNSPLHF. In DNA form, the CDR3 reads TGTGCCAGCAGCGAGATGGGGAATTCACCCCTCCACTTT.

The chain carries TRBV6-5 and TRBJ2-2; D not certain. This CDR3 comprises 16 residues. Trimming removed 0 bases from V and 1 base from J, with 9 bases in between. CDR1 is MNHEY, CDR2 SVGAGI, per germline. CDR3 sequence reads: CASSYSIGENTGELFF. CDR3 sequence (DNA): TGTGCCAGCAGTTACTCGATCGGCGAGAACACCGGGGAGCTGTTTTTT.

The sample holds a few counts of this clonotype. The chain is built from TRBV20-1 and TRBJ1-1; 8 bases line up with TRBD1. J lost 0 bases, V lost 8 bases, and 5 bases had no gene match. There are 13 residues in the CDR3. In germline, CDR1 is DFQATT, CDR2 SNEGSKA (reference sequence). CDR3 in amino acids: CSSGGGMNTEAFF. The DNA of the CDR3 is TGCAGTTCAGGGGGCGGTATGAACACTGAAGCTTTCTTT.

The chain links TRBV19 to TRBJ1-5; no clear D gene. Germline lookup yields CDR1 LNHDA and CDR2 SQIVND (reference sequence). This CDR3 has 13 amino acids. Trimming took off 5 bases at V and 7 bases at J, with 12 bases between the two ends. The CDR3 nucleotides are TGTGCCAGTAGTGAAAGGGCGAACCAGCCCCAGCATTTT. Translated: CASSERANQPQHF.

This clonotype was found many times. The V and J genes are TRBV19 and TRBJ1-1; D is ambiguous. CDR1 is LNHDA, CDR2 SQIVND, per germline (reference sequence). This CDR3 is built from 14 residues. The V end lost 7 bases, the J end lost 0 bases, and 12 bases lay between the germline ends. The CDR3 DNA reads as TGTGCCAGTAAGGAGGCCGTTATGAACACTGAAGCTTTCTTT. This gives the protein CASKEAVMNTEAFF.

The V and J genes are TRBV6-2 or TRBV6-3 and TRBJ2-3, with 7 nucleotides matching TRBD2. Germline assignment: CDR1 MNHEY and CDR2 SVGEGT. The CDR3 covers 16 residues. Trimming removed 2 bases from V and 5 bases from J; junction bases left unmatched: 10. This CDR3 is CASSYGRGGVVDTQYF. The CDR3 bases are TGTGCCAGCAGTTACGGCCGCGGGGGTGTGGTAGATACGCAGTATTTT.

The genes are TRBV28 and TRBJ2-7; D ambiguous. CDR3 size: 14 residues. Per the germline V gene, CDR1 is MDHEN and CDR2 is SYDVKM. Trimming left V 7 bases short and J 3 bases short, with 16 bases between. The CDR3 nucleotides read TGTGCCAGCAAGGGAACCTCCAGAGTCTACGAGCAGTACTTC. It yields the protein CASKGTSRVYEQYF.

This chain links TRBV6-5 with TRBJ1-1; the D is unclear. The germline gives CDR1 MNHEY, CDR2 SVGAGI. Trimming pared 7 bases from V and 0 bases from J, leaving 12 bases between. This CDR3 region has 14 residues. The CDR3 nucleotides read TGTGCCAGCACCGCGACAATCATGAACACTGAAGCTTTCTTT. As protein: CASTATIMNTEAFF.

The chain is built from TRBV5-8 and TRBJ1-5, with D unclear. Germline V lookup: CDR1 SGHTS, CDR2 YDEGEE. The CDR3 runs 14 residues. The V end was cut by 4 bases, the J end by 3 bases, with 11 bases between. The CDR3 DNA reads TGTGCCAGCAGCGTAACTAAGGCCAATCAGCCCCAGCATTTT. This gives the protein CASSVTKANQPQHF. Full variable domain (missing parts from reference TRBV5-8 and TRBJ1-5): EAGVTQSPTHLIKTRGQQATLRCSPISGHTSVYWYQQALGLGLQFLLWYDEGEERNRGNFPPRFSGRQFPNYSSELNVNALELEDSALYLCASSVTKANQPQHFGDGTRLSIL.

This clonotype was detected a few times. V gene TRBV11-2 combines with J gene TRBJ2-3; tentative D call: TRBD2 (7 bases). V dropped 5 bases and J dropped 1 base, with 16 bases sitting between them. The germline V gene has CDR1 SGHAT and CDR2 FQNNGV. The CDR3 totals 16 residues. CDR3 coding DNA: TGTGCCAGCAGCCTAAGGGGGGGGGACGGCACAGATACGCAGTATTTT. Translation gives CASSLRGGDGTDTQYF.

This clonotype showed up just a few times. Written as DNA, the CDR3 is TGTGCCAGCAGCCCCTCGGAGCGGGGGGTTTACAATGAGCAGTTCTTC. Protein: CASSPSERGVYNEQFF. This sequence joins TRBV9 and TRBJ2-1, with 9 bases fitting TRBD2. V was clipped by 4 bases and J by 4 bases; unmatched bases: 9. This CDR3 has 16 amino acids. Looked up from germline, CDR1 is SGDLS and CDR2 is YYNGEE.

The chain uses TRBV27 and TRBJ2-7; D is unclear. The ends were cut back, 8 bases at V and 4 bases at J, with 18 bases in the middle. This CDR3 contains 14 residues. Germline V gene lookup returns CDR1 MNHEY and CDR2 SMNVEV (reference sequence). CDR3 sequence reads: CASGNPPGLYEQYF. The CDR3 nucleotides are TGTGCCAGCGGCAACCCGCCGGGTTTATACGAGCAGTACTTC.

Here the CDR3 reads CASSLDRRPGAFF. The CDR3 nucleotides are TGTGCCAGCAGTTTAGATCGGCGGCCGGGGGCTTTCTTT. The rearrangement joins TRBV28 to TRBJ1-1; D is uncertain. Germline V gives CDR1 MDHEN, CDR2 SYDVKM. The CDR3 is 13 residues long. V lost 2 bases, J lost 11 bases, and 15 bases lay in between.

This clonotype was seen more than once but under ten times. The chain uses TRBV29-1 and TRBJ1-2; D gene uncertain. The germline CDR1 and CDR2 sequences are SQVTM and ANQGSEA. Trimming removed 1 base from V and 5 bases from J, with 8 bases in between. There are 12 residues in the CDR3. The DNA for the CDR3 is TGCAGCGTTGAAGGACTCCCTTATGGCTACACCTTC. It encodes CSVEGLPYGYTF.

In this sample, this clonotype turned up a few times. CDR3 bases: TGTGCCAGCACCGGGACAGGGAGGTCGGAGACCCAGTACTTC. It codes for CASTGTGRSETQYF. The rearrangement links TRBV7-8 to TRBJ2-5; 9 nucleotides agree with TRBD1. This CDR3 has 14 amino acids. Germline values: CDR1 SGHVS, CDR2 FQNEAQ. V trimming: 7 bases; J trimming: 5 bases; junction bases outside the gene matches: 8. Drawing the rest from reference TRBV7-8 and TRBJ2-5, the complete variable domain is GAGVSQSPRYKVAKRGQDVALRCDPISGHVSLFWYQQALGQGPEFLTYFQNEAQLDKSGLPSDRFFAERPEGSVSTLKIQRTQQEDSAVYLCASTGTGRSETQYFGPGTRLLVL.

This clonotype was found many times. The chain joins TRBV29-1 to TRBJ2-1; 8 nucleotides line up with TRBD1. Germline CDR1 reads SQVTM; CDR2 reads ANQGSEA. The junction had 14 bases not matched to a gene; V was cut back by 3 bases and J by 4 bases. The CDR3 totals 17 residues. The CDR3 bases are TGCAGCGTTGAGACAGGGGAGATTACCGGGGCTTACAATGAGCAGTTCTTC. The encoded protein is CSVETGEITGAYNEQFF.

The chain links TRBV6-5 to TRBJ1-2; 8 bases fit TRBD1. V shed 8 bases, J shed 0 bases, and the junction held 8 bases outside the gene matches. CDR3 length equals 15 residues. Germline V gene sequence: CDR1 MNHEY, CDR2 SVGAGI. The DNA for the CDR3 is TGTGCCAGCTCCACCCCAGGGGGCCCTAACTATGGCTACACCTTC. It encodes CASSTPGGPNYGYTF.

The chain recombines TRBV20-1 with TRBJ2-7; weak D call: TRBD2 (5 bases). The CDR3 spans 14 residues. CDR1 and CDR2 (germline): DFQATT, SNEGSKA (reference sequence). Trimming removed 3 bases at V and 3 bases at J, with 15 bases between. In DNA, the CDR3 is TGCAGTGCTAGCTTCCGTGACGGGAACTACGAGCAGTACTTC. Its protein is CSASFRDGNYEQYF.